Shown below are 15 T cell receptor beta chains from a single sample sequenced in a study of blood T cell repertoires in COVID-19. Using immunoSEQ multiplex PCR, the repertoire was profiled, and TCRdb retains in-frame clones only, with some absent. The data hold tens of thousands of clones, with about 87% observed a single time. The sample taken for sequencing was peripheral blood. Receptor source: a human donor in a cohort sampled during active COVID-19.

The gene calls are TRBV21-1 and TRBJ1-1; the table's D call, TRBD1, was not checked against the DNA. TRBV21-1 is flagged as a pseudogene. The CDR3 contains 14 residues. DNA of the CDR3: TGTGCCAGCAGCAGGATTCGACAGAACACTGAAGCTTTCTTT. This translates into CASSRIRQNTEAFF.

This clone was seen once. V and J are TRBV15 and TRBJ1-4, with TRBD1 identical over 9 bases. Germline V gives CDR1 LNHNV, CDR2 YYDKDF (reference sequence). Losses at the gene ends were 5 bases for V and 13 bases for J; bases not matched to a gene: 5. The CDR3 is 12 residues long. The CDR3 region is CATSGTGNLLFF. CDR3 nucleotide sequence: TGTGCCACCAGCGGGACAGGGAATTTACTGTTTTTT.

V gene TRBV5-1 combines with J gene TRBJ1-2; possibly TRBD1 for D (6 bases). This CDR3 has 16 residues. V lost 2 bases to trimming and J lost 1 base, with 15 bases between them. CDR1 and CDR2 from the germline V gene are SGHRS and YFSETQ. CDR3 bases: TGCGCCAGCAGCTTCAGACTTGCAGGGGATAACTATGGCTACACCTTC. It yields the protein CASSFRLAGDNYGYTF.

This chain connects TRBV28 to TRBJ1-6; D possibly corresponds to TRBD1 (6 bases). Germline V gene sequence: CDR1 MDHEN, CDR2 SYDVKM. This CDR3 is built from 14 residues. The ends were cut back, 10 bases at V and 10 bases at J, with 20 bases in the middle. The CDR3 reads CATDTRDKESPLHF. CDR3 DNA: TGTGCCACTGATACCAGGGACAAGGAGTCACCCCTCCACTTT.

This rearrangement joins TRBV7-3 to TRBJ2-1; 10 bases agree with TRBD1. The CDR3 has 14 residues. J gave up 10 bases and V 4 bases, and 7 bases lay outside the gene matches. Germline loops: CDR1 SGHTA, CDR2 FQGTGA. The CDR3 loop reads CASSYRDRGLEQFF. CDR3 sequence (DNA): TGTGCCAGCAGCTACCGGGACAGGGGATTGGAGCAGTTCTTC.

The chain combines TRBV4-1 with TRBJ1-4; D unresolved. Germline CDR1 is MGHRA and CDR2 is YSYEKL. Trimming cost V 1 base and J 7 bases, with 10 bases left between them. The CDR3 extends over 14 amino acids. The CDR3 region is CASSQVRIGEKLFF. CDR3 sequence (DNA): TGCGCCAGCAGCCAAGTGAGGATCGGTGAAAAACTGTTTTTT.

As DNA, the CDR3 is TGTGCCAGCAGCTTGGAGCTAGCGGGGGCTGGCCGGGAGACCCAGTACTTC. This codes for CASSLELAGAGRETQYF. The chain has TRBV5-8 and TRBJ2-5, with TRBD2 matching over 10 bases. The trim removed 0 bases at V and 5 bases at J, leaving 10 bases unmatched. The CDR3 covers 17 residues. The germline CDR1 and CDR2 sequences are SGHTS and YDEGEE.

V and J are TRBV4-1 and TRBJ2-3, with a weak D call TRBD1 (5 bases). Trimming took 4 bases from V and 4 from J, leaving 9 bases between them. The CDR3 is made up of 13 amino acids. From germline, CDR1 is MGHRA and CDR2 YSYEKL. Written as DNA, the CDR3 is TGCGCCAGCAGCCCAGGGATGGCAGATACGCAGTATTTT. Protein: CASSPGMADTQYF.

The gene calls are TRBV12-3 or TRBV12-4 and TRBJ2-5; the D is unclear. Between the trimmed V and J ends, which lost 7 bases and 2 bases, there was a span of 11 bases. CDR3 length: 13 amino acids. The CDR3 sequence: CASTDLGQETQYF. The DNA for the CDR3 is TGTGCCAGCACCGACCTAGGTCAAGAGACCCAGTACTTC.

The J gene is TRBJ2-7, the V gene TRBV7-3; the D is unclear. Germline V lookup: CDR1 SGHTA, CDR2 FQGTGA. V shed 5 bases and J shed 3 bases, with 23 bases lying between them. CDR3 length: 17 amino acids. The CDR3 reads CASSSKSRSRPNYEQYF. CDR3 bases: TGTGCCAGCAGCAGCAAATCCAGGTCTCGCCCGAACTACGAGCAGTACTTC.

A word on this clone: Because the CDR3's place on the DNA is in doubt, the DNA is left out and the CDR3 is given as listed by TCRdb. The chain is built from TRBV21-1 and TRBJ2-1; the table's D call, TRBD1, has no DNA check behind it. TRBV21-1 corresponds to a pseudogene. The CDR3 spans 16 amino acids, including both terminal residues. The CDR3 spells CASSTVGQGAYNEQFF.

This clone was detected only once. The chain carries TRBV3-1 (or the pseudogene TRBV3-2) and TRBJ1-2; tentatively, D is TRBD1 (6 bases). CDR1 LGHDT and CDR2 YNNKEL come from the germline V gene (reference sequence). This CDR3 contains 13 residues. V was trimmed by 10 bases and J by 2 bases, leaving 14 bases between them. This CDR3 is CATSTGENYGYTF. DNA for the CDR3: TGTGCCACCTCGACAGGCGAGAACTATGGCTACACCTTC.

This sequence joins TRBV19 and TRBJ2-7; 8 positions agree with TRBD1. The V and J ends lost 3 bases and 2 bases, in that order; junction bases with no gene match: 3. The germline gives CDR1 LNHDA, CDR2 SQIVND (reference sequence). The CDR3 totals 14 residues. The DNA of the CDR3 is TGTGCCAGTAGTATGGGGACAGGCGCCTACGAGCAGTACTTC. It is translated as CASSMGTGAYEQYF.

This clone occurred once. This chain uses TRBV14 with TRBJ1-3; TRBD1 aligns across 8 bases. The CDR3 is 17 residues long. V lost 2 bases and J lost 2; bases outside the gene matches: 8. Germline V gene lookup returns CDR1 SGHDN and CDR2 FVKESK. The DNA of the CDR3 is TGTGCCAGCAGCCAAAATCCCAGGGGGCTGGCTGGAAACACCATATATTTT. It specifies CASSQNPRGLAGNTIYF.

The chain couples TRBV19 to TRBJ2-1; D possibly corresponds to TRBD2 (6 bases). This CDR3 has 15 residues. Trimming left V 1 base short and J 7 bases short, with 14 bases between. Germline V lookup: CDR1 LNHDA, CDR2 SQIVND (reference sequence). For the CDR3, the DNA is TGTGCCAGTAGTATAGTTGGAGGGGTCACGAATGAGCAGTTCTTC. Its protein product is CASSIVGGVTNEQFF.